Sequencing of this T cell receptor beta chain was carried out in a study of brain T cells in children with intractable seizures. Time point specified: blood from clinic visit 5 months post-surgery; TSC patient then seizure free. Sequencing was limited to surgery cases with top T cell transcript signatures in brain tissue. Pre-surgery treatment included at least one anti-epileptic drug. The CDR3 extends over 15 amino acids. CDR1 and CDR2 from the germline V gene are MNHEY and SVGAGI. The germline V and J ends were trimmed by 5 bases and 0 bases, with 11 bases remaining between them. Libraries were prepared by immunoSEQ multiplex PCR; TCRdb keeps only in-frame clonotypes and omits some of them. The table records about 320,000 clones, approximately 93% of them present only once. As concerns this clone: What it recognizes is unknown.

Study outcomes and limitations: HCMV serostatus was not known, and viral specificity came from CDR3 similarity only.

The source was peripheral blood, collected more than 4 months after surgery. J is TRBJ2-1 and V is TRBV6-5, with D unresolved. The receptor comes from a boy under two years old with tuberous sclerosis and intractable seizures. CDR3 bases: TGTGCCAGCAGTAGGGCGGTCAGCTCCTACAATGAGCAGTTCTTC. Translating it yields CASSRAVSSYNEQFF.